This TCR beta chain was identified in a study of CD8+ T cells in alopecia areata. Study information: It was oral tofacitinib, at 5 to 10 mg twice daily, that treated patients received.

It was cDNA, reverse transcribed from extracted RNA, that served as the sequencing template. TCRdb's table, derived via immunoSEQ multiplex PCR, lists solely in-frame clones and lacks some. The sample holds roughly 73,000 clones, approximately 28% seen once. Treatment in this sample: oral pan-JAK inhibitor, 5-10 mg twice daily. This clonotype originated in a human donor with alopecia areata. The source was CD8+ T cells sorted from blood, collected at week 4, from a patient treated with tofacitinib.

The CDR3 nucleotides are TGTGCCAGCAGTTTAGGGCTCGGCACTGAAGCTTTCTTT. Translating it yields CASSLGLGTEAFF. The J gene is TRBJ1-1, the V gene TRBV27; D gene ambiguous. The V and J ends lost 2 bases and 4 bases respectively, with 8 bases between them. This CDR3 region has 13 residues. Germline V gene sequence: CDR1 MNHEY, CDR2 SMNVEV (reference sequence).